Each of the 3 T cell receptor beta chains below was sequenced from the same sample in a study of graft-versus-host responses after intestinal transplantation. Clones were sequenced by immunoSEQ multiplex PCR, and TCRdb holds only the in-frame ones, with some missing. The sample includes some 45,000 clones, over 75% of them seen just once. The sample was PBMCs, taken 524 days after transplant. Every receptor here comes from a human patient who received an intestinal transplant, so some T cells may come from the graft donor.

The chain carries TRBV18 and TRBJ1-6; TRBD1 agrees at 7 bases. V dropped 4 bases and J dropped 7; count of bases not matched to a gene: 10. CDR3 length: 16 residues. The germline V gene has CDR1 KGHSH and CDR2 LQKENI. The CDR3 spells CASSLGTAELNSPLHF. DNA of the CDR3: TGTGCCAGCTCACTCGGGACAGCTGAACTAAATTCACCCCTCCACTTT.

Here the CDR3 reads CASSLYGTGGGYTF. CDR3 DNA: TGTGCCAGCAGTTTATACGGGACAGGGGGTGGCTACACCTTC. The chain uses TRBV27 and TRBJ1-2; 11 bases map to TRBD1. The germline CDR1 and CDR2 sequences are MNHEY and SMNVEV (reference sequence). V shed 1 base, J shed 7 bases, and the junction held 2 bases outside the gene matches. This CDR3 spans 14 amino acids.

CDR3 coding DNA: TGTGCCAGCAGCTTACTCGACAGGGAGCGTCAGCCCCAGCATTTT. Its translation: CASSLLDRERQPQHF. The V and J genes are TRBV7-3 and TRBJ1-5; TRBD1 matches at 7 bases. The CDR3 has 15 residues. Germline assignment: CDR1 SGHTA and CDR2 FQGTGA. V trimming: 2 bases; J trimming: 6 bases; junction bases outside the gene matches: 7. The variable domain in full, completed from reference TRBV7-3 and TRBJ1-5, reads GAGVSQTPSNKVTEKGKYVELRCDPISGHTALYWYRQSLGQGPEFLIYFQGTGAADDSGLPNDRFFAVRPEGSVSTLKIQRTERGDSAVYLCASSLLDRERQPQHFGDGTRLSIL.